The clone carrying this T cell receptor (beta chain) was recorded at least ten times. Antigen unknown. This entry is derived from a study of shared clonotypes between healthy human individuals. Turning to the study itself: Sampling drew on donors who were a couple of women and a few men aged 18 to 49.

Germline trimming cut 4 bases from V and 6 bases from J; bases unmatched to any gene: 6. The CDR3 length is 14 residues. Looked up from germline, CDR1 is LNHDA and CDR2 is SQIVND (reference sequence). Using immunoSEQ multiplex PCR, the repertoire was profiled, and TCRdb retains in-frame clones only, with some absent. Of a few hundred thousand clones in the sample, about 74% were seen once. General study points: Non-shared clonotypes had lower generation probabilities than those shared by all four donors.

This rearrangement joins TRBV19 to TRBJ2-7, with 10 bases lining up with TRBD1. This receptor was identified in a man aged 25 to 40 in good health. The specimen sequenced was memory CD4+ T cells sorted from blood. Subset in this sample: CD45RA-negative fraction. The CDR3 DNA reads TGTGCCAGTAGTAGGACAGGGGGGTCCGGCGAGCAGTACTTC. Its protein is CASSRTGGSGEQYF.